Below, one TCR beta chain is given with its context. The sample holds many counts of this clonotype. Its antigen is unknown. Base qualities are not at hand, and no much larger clone is one base apart. TCR beta CDR3 regions were amplified from RNA transcripts for repertoire sequencing. HTBI primers and the Qiagen OneStep RT-PCR kit were used in a first-round RT-PCR, which was followed by a second-round multiplex PCR, size selection and purification. The libraries underwent paired-end sequencing with 100 bp reads on an Illumina HiSeq2000. The study's own analysis went as follows. Reads were processed with SOAPnuke, discarding reads with adapters, uncalled bases, mean Phred below 15, or no exact constant-primer or identifier match. COPE v1.2.5 was used to merge high-quality paired reads. Clonotypes were defined as unique nucleotide sequences and were aligned to IMGT TRB V, D and J references using MiTCR v1.1. The analysis was limited to V-J combinations with a frequency above 0.0001, which together covered just over 98% of the repertoires. For each V-J combination, a TCR clonal expansion and chaos score was defined as F50 clonal expansion divided by the chaos observed in the TCRdist matrix. Welch's t-statistics and random forest were used to narrow the features down to over ten V-J combinations, which were then fed into a naive Bayes classifier. Thyroid-blood repertoire similarity was quantified with the Morisita-Horn index. TCRdb itself trimmed the public reads at Q25 with fastp, ran MiXCR and retained productive beta chains. For every CDR3 protein sequence, its rows merge into one entry that carries the most common genes and DNA. TCRdb assigned the V and J calls; the authors' analysis was not used. For this sample the table gives around 340,000 distinct CDR3 sequences, of which roughly 15% were detected only once. Jointly, the top ten make up about 12% of the sample.

CDR1 and CDR2 were assigned from the germline V gene as MDHEN and SYDVKM. The junction shows trimming of 5 bases on V and 0 bases on J, plus 14 bases between the germline ends. Measured from the cysteine to the phenylalanine, the CDR3 is 16 residues long. Only the CDR3 part of the read is kept: 48 bases, read in frame from the first base. The ophthalmopathy patients had moderately to severely active disease, with a Clinical Activity Score of 3 or higher, a NOSPECS grade of 4 or higher, and a disease duration of less than 3 months. Patients with other autoimmune diseases, uncontrolled infections, pregnancy or lactation were excluded from the study. Diagnosis was based on clinical symptoms, serum thyroxine, TRAb, thyroid ultrasound and orbital computed tomography. Using Ficoll-Paque density gradient centrifugation, PBMCs were isolated from 10 ml of fresh peripheral blood. Total RNA was extracted with Trizol reagent and quality-checked on an Agilent 2100 Bioanalyzer.

This specimen belongs to a study of Graves' ophthalmopathy and Graves' hyperthyroidism (dated by TCRdb to the late 2010s). Turning to the overall study: Peripheral blood was collected at initial diagnosis, prior to any treatment. The study used TCR beta repertoire signatures to distinguish Graves' ophthalmopathy from Graves' hyperthyroidism and to predict progression to ophthalmopathy. In total, under 150 blood samples were TCR-sequenced: 43 ophthalmopathy, approximately 80 hyperthyroidism and roughly 17 hyperthyroidism-to-ophthalmopathy patients. To explore V-J signatures that distinguish ophthalmopathy from hyperthyroidism, a discovery set of roughly 98 patients was enrolled, made up of 40 to 45 with ophthalmopathy and roughly 55 with stable hyperthyroidism. An independent validation cohort was composed of fewer than 20 hyperthyroidism patients and around 15 patients who later progressed from hyperthyroidism to ophthalmopathy. In six hyperthyroidism patients, the T-cell repertoire of thyroid tissue was compared with the T-cell repertoire of blood. Once sampling was done, hyperthyroidism patients were given methimazole at a starting dose of 30 mg daily, while ophthalmopathy patients were given high-dose intravenous methylprednisolone. Findings and caveats that apply to the study as a whole: In validation, the model predicted ophthalmopathy progression with about 64% sensitivity and roughly 72% specificity; some twelve predicted patients were CT-confirmed with GO in a median of 6.5 months. In cross-validation, the 13-signature model distinguished ophthalmopathy from stable hyperthyroidism with 87.88% sensitivity and approximately 81% specificity, while in the test set the corresponding values were roughly 80% and 75%. Most of the expanded thyroid clonotypes with a frequency above 0.001 were also detected in blood, and it was suggested that the thyroid immune response may be reflected by blood repertoires. No statistical method was used to predetermine the sample size, and group allocation was not hidden from the investigators.

This receptor was taken from an adult man with Graves' ophthalmopathy. The chain is assembled from TRBV28 and TRBJ1-5; 6 matching bases give a weak D call of TRBD1. The sequenced sample consisted of peripheral blood. This receptor has the CDR3 CASSHQTGTSNQPQHF. The DNA sequence is as follows: TGTGCCAGCAGTCATCAAACAGGGACTAGCAATCAGCCCCAGCATTTT.